This TCR beta chain was sequenced during a study of early T cells in non-severe SARS-CoV-2 infection. Study at large: Chains from this unsorted whole-blood bulk RNA could not be paired.

Unique molecular identifiers were added to individual cDNA molecules. TCRdb re-analysed the 5' RACE reads in MiXCR, keeping a single row per CDR3 protein. Of 75,000 to 80,000 distinct CDR3 sequences in the sample, about 16% were seen once. On this clonotype itself: Its antigen is unidentified.

Study outcomes and limitations: Anti-spike CD8 specificities were favored by VDJdb matching, whose results missed private and CD4 specificities.

Material: whole blood. The source is an adult who was a healthcare worker with PCR-confirmed SARS-CoV-2 infection or an uninfected control (not recorded which).

CDR3 sequence reads: CASSTGPPKLYEQYF. DNA of the CDR3: TGTGCCAGCAGCACCGGGCCTCCGAAGCTCTACGAGCAGTACTTC. V usage is TRBV7-2 and J usage is TRBJ2-7; D gene ambiguous. The V end lost 5 bases, the J end lost 3 bases, and 17 bases lay between the germline ends. The CDR3 sequence is 15 residues long. CDR1 SGHTA and CDR2 FQGNSA come from the germline V gene.